This TCR beta chain was profiled in a study of cytomegalovirus exposure and HLA in healthy donors. Vbeta (60) and Jbeta (13) primers were used in the PCR. The table came from immunoSEQ multiplex PCR; TCRdb's copy has only in-frame clones and leaves some out. This repertoire shows under 300,000 clones, approximately 85% found once; its top ten account for 1.5% to 2%. This clone was picked up a small number of times. Its specificity is unknown. In germline, CDR1 is SGHRS, CDR2 YFSETQ. The CDR3 is 16 amino acids. Trimming took 4 bases from V and 2 from J; bases not matched to a gene: 10. Likely unrecorded immune exposures existed in these nominally healthy donors. Study-wide results and limits: Trimming of TCR beta V- and J-genes showed a link, identified in a later analysis, to a missense DCLRE1C variant.

Sequenced input: PBMCs. J is TRBJ2-7 and V is TRBV5-1, with 9 bases lining up with TRBD1. The receptor was isolated from a woman aged 40 to 50 in good health and CMV-seropositive. CDR3 bases: TGCGCCAGCAGCGGGCCGGGACAGGGCTCTACCTACGAGCAGTACTTC. It codes for CASSGPGQGSTYEQYF.